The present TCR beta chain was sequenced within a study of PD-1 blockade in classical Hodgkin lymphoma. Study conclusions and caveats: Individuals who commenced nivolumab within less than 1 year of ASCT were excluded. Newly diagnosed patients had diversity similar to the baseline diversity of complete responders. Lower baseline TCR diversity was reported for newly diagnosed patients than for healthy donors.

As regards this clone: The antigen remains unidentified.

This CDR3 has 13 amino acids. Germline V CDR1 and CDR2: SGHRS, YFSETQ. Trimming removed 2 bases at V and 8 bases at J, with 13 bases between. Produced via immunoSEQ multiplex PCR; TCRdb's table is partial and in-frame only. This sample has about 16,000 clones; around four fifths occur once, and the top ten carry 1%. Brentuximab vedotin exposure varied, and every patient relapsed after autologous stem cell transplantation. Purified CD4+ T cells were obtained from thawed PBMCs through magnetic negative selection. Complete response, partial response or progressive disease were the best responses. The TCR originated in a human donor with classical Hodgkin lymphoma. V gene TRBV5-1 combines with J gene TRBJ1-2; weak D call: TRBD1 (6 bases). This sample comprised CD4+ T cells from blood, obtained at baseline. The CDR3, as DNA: TGCGCCAGCAGCTTTAACAGGGTGCGGGGCTACACCTTC. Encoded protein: CASSFNRVRGYTF.